The 4 T cell receptor beta chains below were found in one sample sequenced in a study of shared clonotypes between healthy human individuals. The protocol was immunoSEQ multiplex PCR, while the TCRdb copy is restricted to in-frame clones and leaves out a portion. The repertoire holds approximately 510,000 clones, about four fifths seen once, with 10% to 15% in the top ten. The sample consisted of PBMCs. The origin of the receptors is a woman between 40 and 50 years old in good health. Some clones in this sample may be carry-over from other donors' samples.

The genes are TRBV7-8 and TRBJ1-1, with D unclear. The CDR3 runs to 14 residues. V was cut by 4 bases and J by 0 bases, with 9 bases left in between. The germline gives CDR1 SGHVS, CDR2 FQNEAQ. The CDR3, as DNA: TGTGCCAGCAGCTCCCGGGCCTTGAACACTGAAGCTTTCTTT. It is translated as CASSSRALNTEAFF.

V is TRBV5-4 and J is TRBJ2-6; D gene uncertain. Looked up from germline, CDR1 is SGHNT and CDR2 is YYREEE (reference sequence). Between the trimmed V and J ends, which lost 4 bases and 0 bases, there was a span of 11 bases. The CDR3 contains 16 residues. The CDR3 loop is CASSQDPFSGANVLTF. The CDR3, as DNA: TGTGCCAGCAGCCAGGACCCCTTCTCTGGGGCCAACGTCCTGACTTTC.

The chain employs TRBV6-6 and TRBJ2-3; D may be TRBD2 (5 bases). V lost 2 bases, J lost 7 bases, and 13 bases lay in between. The V gene's germline CDR1 is MNHNY and CDR2 SVGAGI (reference sequence). The CDR3 contains 14 residues. The chain's CDR3 is CASSYEGSYHTQYF. CDR3 DNA: TGTGCCAGCAGTTACGAGGGAAGCTATCATACGCAGTATTTT.

The chain combines TRBV11-2 with TRBJ2-1, with TRBD1 identical over 8 bases. The CDR3 has 15 residues. Germline-derived CDR1 and CDR2 are SGHAT and FQNNGV. The V and J ends lost 5 bases and 9 bases, in that order; junction bases with no gene match: 12. CDR3 sequence reads: CASSPRPTGASEQFF. The CDR3 nucleotides read TGTGCCAGCAGCCCCCGACCGACAGGGGCGAGTGAGCAGTTCTTC.